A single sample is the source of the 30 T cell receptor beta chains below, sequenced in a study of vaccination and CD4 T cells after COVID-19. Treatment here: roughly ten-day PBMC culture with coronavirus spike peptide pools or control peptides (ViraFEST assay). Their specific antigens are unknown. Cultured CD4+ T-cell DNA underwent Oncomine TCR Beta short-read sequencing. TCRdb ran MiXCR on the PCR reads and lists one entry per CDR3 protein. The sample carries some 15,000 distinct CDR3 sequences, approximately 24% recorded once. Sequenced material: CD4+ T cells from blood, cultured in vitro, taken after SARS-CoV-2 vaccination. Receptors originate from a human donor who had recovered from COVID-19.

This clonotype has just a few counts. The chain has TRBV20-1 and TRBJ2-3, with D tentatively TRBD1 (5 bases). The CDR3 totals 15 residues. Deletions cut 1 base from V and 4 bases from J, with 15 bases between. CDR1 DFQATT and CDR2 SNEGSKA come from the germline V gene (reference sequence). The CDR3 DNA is TGCAGTGCTAGAGTGACAGATCATGGACCAGATACGCAGTATTTT. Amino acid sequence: CSARVTDHGPDTQYF.

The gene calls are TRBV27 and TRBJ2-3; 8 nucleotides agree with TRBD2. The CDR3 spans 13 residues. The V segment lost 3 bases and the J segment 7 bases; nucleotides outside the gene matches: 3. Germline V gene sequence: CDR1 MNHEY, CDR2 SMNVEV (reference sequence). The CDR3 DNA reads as TGTGCCAGCAGTTTCCGGGAGGGTTATACGCAGTATTTT. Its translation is CASSFREGYTQYF.

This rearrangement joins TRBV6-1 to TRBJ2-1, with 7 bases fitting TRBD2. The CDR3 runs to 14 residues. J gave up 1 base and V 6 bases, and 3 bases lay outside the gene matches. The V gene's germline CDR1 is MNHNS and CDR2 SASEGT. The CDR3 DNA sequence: TGTGCCAGCAGCCGGCGGGGGTCCTACAATGAGCAGTTCTTC. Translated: CASSRRGSYNEQFF.

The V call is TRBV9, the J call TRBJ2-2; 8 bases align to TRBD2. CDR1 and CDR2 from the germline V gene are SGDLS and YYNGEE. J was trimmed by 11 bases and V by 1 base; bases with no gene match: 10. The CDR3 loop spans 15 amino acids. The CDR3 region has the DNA TGTGCCAGCAGCGTACGGCTAGCGGGTGAAGTAGAGCTGTTTTTT. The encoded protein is CASSVRLAGEVELFF. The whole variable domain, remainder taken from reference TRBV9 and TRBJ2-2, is DSGVTQTPKHLITATGQRVTLRCSPRSGDLSVYWYQQSLDQGLQFLIQYYNGEERAKGNILERFSAQQFPDLHSELNLSSLELGDSALYFCASSVRLAGEVELFFGEGSRLTVL.

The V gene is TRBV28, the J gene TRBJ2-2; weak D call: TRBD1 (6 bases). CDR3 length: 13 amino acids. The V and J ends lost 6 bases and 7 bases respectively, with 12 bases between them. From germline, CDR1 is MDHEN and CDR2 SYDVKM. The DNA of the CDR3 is TGTGCCAGCAGCCGAACAGGGATCGGGGAGCTGTTTTTT. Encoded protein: CASSRTGIGELFF. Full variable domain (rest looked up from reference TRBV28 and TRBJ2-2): DVKVTQSSRYLVKRTGEKVFLECVQDMDHENMFWYRQDPGLGLRLIYFSYDVKMKEKGDIPEGYSVSREKKERFSLILESASTNQTSMYLCASSRTGIGELFFGEGSRLTVL.

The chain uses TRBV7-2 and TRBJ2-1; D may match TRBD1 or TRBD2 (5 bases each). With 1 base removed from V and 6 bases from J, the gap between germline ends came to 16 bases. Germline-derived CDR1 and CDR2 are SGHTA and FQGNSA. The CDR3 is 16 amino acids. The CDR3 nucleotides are TGTGCCAGCAGCTTAGGCCCGGGGCCAGCCGGCAATGAGCAGTTCTTC. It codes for CASSLGPGPAGNEQFF.

In DNA, the CDR3 is TGTGCCAGCAGCCTAGACAGGGGGATAGGTGGCTACACCTTC. This translates into CASSLDRGIGGYTF. The chain joins TRBV28 to TRBJ1-2; 9 nucleotides agree with TRBD1. Germline CDR1 and CDR2: MDHEN and SYDVKM. This CDR3 contains 14 residues. With 6 bases clipped from V and 7 bases from J, the junction kept 9 bases outside the gene matches.

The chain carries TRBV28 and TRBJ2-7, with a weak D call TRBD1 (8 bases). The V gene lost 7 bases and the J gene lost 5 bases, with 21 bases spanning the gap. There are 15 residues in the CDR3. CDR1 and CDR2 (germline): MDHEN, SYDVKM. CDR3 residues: CASTLGGTGQNEQYF. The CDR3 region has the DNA TGTGCCAGCACCTTGGGAGGGACAGGTCAAAACGAGCAGTACTTC.

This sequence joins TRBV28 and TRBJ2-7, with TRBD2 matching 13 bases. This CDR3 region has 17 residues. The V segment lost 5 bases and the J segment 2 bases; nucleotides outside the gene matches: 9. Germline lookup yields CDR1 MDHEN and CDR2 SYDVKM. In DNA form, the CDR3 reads TGTGCCAGCAGTACACTAGCGGGAGGGGGACCCCCCTACGAGCAGTACTTC. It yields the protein CASSTLAGGGPPYEQYF. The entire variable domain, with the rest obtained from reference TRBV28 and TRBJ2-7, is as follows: DVKVTQSSRYLVKRTGEKVFLECVQDMDHENMFWYRQDPGLGLRLIYFSYDVKMKEKGDIPEGYSVSREKKERFSLILESASTNQTSMYLCASSTLAGGGPPYEQYFGPGTRLTVT.

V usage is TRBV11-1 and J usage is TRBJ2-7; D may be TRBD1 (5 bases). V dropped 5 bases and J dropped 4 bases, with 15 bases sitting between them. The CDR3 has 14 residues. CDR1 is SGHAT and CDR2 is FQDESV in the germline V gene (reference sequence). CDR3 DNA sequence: TGTGCCAGCAGCGACAGATTTATTGGGTACGAGCAGTACTTC. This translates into CASSDRFIGYEQYF.

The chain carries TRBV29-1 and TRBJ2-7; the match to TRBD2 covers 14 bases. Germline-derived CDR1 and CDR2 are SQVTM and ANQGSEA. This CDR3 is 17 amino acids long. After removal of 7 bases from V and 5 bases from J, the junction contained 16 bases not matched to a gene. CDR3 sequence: CSARDGFRLAGGNEQYF. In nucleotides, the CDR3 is TGCAGCGCCAGGGACGGCTTCAGACTAGCGGGAGGGAACGAGCAGTACTTC.

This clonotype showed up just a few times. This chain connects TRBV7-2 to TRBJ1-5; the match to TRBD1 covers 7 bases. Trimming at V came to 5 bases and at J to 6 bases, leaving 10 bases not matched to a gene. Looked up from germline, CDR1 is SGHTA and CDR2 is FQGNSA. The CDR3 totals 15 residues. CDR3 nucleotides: TGTGCCAGCAGCCCCGGGACAGAACGTTCTCAGCCCCAGCATTTT. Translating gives CASSPGTERSQPQHF. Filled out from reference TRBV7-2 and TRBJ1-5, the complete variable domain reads GAGVSQSPSNKVTEKGKDVELRCDPISGHTALYWYRQSLGQGLEFLIYFQGNSAPDKSGLPSDRFSAERTGGSVSTLTIQRTQQEDSAVYLCASSPGTERSQPQHFGDGTRLSIL.

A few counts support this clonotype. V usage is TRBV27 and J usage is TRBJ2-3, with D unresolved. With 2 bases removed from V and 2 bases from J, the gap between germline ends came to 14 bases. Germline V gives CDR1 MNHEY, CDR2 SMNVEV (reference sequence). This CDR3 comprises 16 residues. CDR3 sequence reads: CASSLRPTLLTDTQYF. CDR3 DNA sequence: TGTGCCAGCAGTTTAAGGCCTACCCTCCTCACAGATACGCAGTATTTT.

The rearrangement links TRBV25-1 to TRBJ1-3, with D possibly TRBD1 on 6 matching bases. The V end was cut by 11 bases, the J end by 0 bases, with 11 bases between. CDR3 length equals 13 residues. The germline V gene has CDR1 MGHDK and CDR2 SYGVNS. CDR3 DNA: TGTGCCGGGGGACAATTCTCTGGAAACACCATATATTTT. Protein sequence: CAGGQFSGNTIYF. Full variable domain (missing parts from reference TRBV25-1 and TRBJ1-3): EADIYQTPRYLVIGTGKKITLECSQTMGHDKMYWYQQDPGMELHLIHYSYGVNSTEKGDLSSESTVSRIRTEHFPLTLESARPSHTSQYLCAGGQFSGNTIYFGEGSWLTVV.

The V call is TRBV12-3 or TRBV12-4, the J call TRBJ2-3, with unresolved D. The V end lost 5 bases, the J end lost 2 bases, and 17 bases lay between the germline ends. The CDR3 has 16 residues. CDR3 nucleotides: TGTGCCAGCAGTGAACAAAGCCTGGGTCCCACAGATACGCAGTATTTT. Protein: CASSEQSLGPTDTQYF.

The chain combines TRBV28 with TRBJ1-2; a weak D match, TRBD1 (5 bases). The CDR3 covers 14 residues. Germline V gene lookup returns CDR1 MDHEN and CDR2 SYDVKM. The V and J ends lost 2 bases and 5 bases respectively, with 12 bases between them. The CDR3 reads CASSLPGRGYGYTF. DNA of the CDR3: TGTGCCAGCAGTTTACCGGGGCGCGGGTATGGCTACACCTTC.

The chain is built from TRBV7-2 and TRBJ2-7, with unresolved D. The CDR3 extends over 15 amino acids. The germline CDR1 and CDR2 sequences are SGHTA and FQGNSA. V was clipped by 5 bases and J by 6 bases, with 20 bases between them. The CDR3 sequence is CASSLLTARRAEQYF. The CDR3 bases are TGTGCCAGCAGCCTACTGACGGCTCGTCGGGCCGAGCAGTACTTC. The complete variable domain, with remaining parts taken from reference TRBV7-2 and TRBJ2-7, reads GAGVSQSPSNKVTEKGKDVELRCDPISGHTALYWYRQSLGQGLEFLIYFQGNSAPDKSGLPSDRFSAERTGGSVSTLTIQRTQQEDSAVYLCASSLLTARRAEQYFGPGTRLTVT.

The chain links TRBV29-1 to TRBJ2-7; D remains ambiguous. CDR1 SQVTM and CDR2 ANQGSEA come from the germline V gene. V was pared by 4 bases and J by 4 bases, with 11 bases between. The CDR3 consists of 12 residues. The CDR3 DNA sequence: TGCAGCGTTGGTCTTATGGGGTACGAGCAGTACTTC. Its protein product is CSVGLMGYEQYF.

CDR3 sequence reads: CASSPSWGDTDTDTQYF. As DNA, the CDR3 is TGTGCCAGCAGCCCTTCTTGGGGGGACACAGACACAGATACGCAGTATTTT. The chain links TRBV7-2 to TRBJ2-3, with D possibly called TRBD1 or TRBD2 (6 bases each). This CDR3 has 17 residues. Germline V lookup: CDR1 SGHTA, CDR2 FQGNSA. V lost 5 bases and J lost 2, with 20 bases in between.

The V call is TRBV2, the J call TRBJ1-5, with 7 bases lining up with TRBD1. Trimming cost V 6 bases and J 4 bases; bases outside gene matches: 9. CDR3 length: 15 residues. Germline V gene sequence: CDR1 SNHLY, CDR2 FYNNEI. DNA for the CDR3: TGTGCCAGCAGGAACAAGGAGACAGGGAATCAGCCCCAGCATTTT. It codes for CASRNKETGNQPQHF.

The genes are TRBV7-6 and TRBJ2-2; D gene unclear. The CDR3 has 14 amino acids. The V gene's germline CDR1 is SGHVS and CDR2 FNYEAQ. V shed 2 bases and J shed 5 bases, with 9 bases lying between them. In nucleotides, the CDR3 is TGTGCCAGCAGCTTAAGTGTTTCAACCGGGGAGCTGTTTTTT. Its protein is CASSLSVSTGELFF.

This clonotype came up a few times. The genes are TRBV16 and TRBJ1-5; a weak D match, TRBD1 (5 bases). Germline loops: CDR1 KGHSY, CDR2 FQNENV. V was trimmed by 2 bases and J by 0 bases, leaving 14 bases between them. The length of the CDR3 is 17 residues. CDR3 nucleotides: TGTGCCAGCAGCCAAAGGGCCACGACAGTTAGCAATCAGCCCCAGCATTTT. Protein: CASSQRATTVSNQPQHF. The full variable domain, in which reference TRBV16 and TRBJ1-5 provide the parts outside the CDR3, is GEEVAQTPKHLVRGEGQKAKLYCAPIKGHSYVFWYQQVLKNEFKFLISFQNENVFDETGMPKERFSAKCLPNSPCSLEIQATKLEDSAVYFCASSQRATTVSNQPQHFGDGTRLSIL.

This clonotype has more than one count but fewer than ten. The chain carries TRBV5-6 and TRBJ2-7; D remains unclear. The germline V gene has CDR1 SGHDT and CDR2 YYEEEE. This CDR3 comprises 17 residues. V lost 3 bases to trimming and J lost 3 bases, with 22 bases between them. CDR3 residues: CASSYFRTHLQSYEQYF. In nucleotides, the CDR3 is TGTGCCAGCAGCTACTTTCGTACACATCTTCAGAGCTACGAGCAGTACTTC.

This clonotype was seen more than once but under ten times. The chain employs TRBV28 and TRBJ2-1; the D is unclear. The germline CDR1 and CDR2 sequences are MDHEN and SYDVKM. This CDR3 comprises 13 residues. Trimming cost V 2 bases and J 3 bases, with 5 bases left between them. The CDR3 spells CASSLNGYNEQFF. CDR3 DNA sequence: TGTGCCAGCAGTTTAAACGGCTACAATGAGCAGTTCTTC.

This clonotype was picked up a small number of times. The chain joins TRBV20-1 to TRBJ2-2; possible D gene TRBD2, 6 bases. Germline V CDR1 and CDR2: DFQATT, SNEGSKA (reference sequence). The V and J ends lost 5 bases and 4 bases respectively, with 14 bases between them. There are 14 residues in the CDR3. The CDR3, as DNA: TGCAGTGCTCCGGGACTGTGGTCCACCGGGGAGCTGTTTTTT. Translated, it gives CSAPGLWSTGELFF.

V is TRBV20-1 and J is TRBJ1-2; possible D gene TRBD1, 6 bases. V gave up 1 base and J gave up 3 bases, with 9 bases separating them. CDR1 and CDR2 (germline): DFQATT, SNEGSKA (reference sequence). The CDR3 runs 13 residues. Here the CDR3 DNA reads TGCAGTGCTAGAGCGGACAGAGACTATGGCTACACCTTC. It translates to CSARADRDYGYTF.

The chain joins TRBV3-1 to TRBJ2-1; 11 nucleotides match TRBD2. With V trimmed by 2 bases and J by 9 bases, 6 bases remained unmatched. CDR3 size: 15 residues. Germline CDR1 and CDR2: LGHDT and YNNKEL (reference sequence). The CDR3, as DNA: TGTGCCAGCAGCCAAAGGGTAGCGGGGGGGGGTGAGCAGTTCTTC. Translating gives CASSQRVAGGGEQFF.

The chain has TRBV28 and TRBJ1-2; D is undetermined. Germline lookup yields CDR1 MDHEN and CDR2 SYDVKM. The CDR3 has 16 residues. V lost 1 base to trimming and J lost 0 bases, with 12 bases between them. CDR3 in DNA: TGTGCCAGCAGTTTATTGGTGCAGGAAGCTAACTATGGCTACACCTTC. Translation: CASSLLVQEANYGYTF.

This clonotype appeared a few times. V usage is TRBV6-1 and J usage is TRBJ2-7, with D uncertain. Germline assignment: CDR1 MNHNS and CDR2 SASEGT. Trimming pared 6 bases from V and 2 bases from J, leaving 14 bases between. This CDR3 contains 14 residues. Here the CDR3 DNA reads TGTGCCAGCAGCAGAGGAAAGGCTACCTACGAGCAGTACTTC. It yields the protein CASSRGKATYEQYF.

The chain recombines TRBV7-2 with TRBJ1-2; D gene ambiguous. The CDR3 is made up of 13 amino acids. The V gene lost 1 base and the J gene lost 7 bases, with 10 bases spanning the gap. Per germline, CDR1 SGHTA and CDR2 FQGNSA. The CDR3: CASSLEIEIGYTF. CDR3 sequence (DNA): TGTGCCAGCAGCTTAGAGATAGAGATTGGCTACACCTTC.